A single sample gave rise to the 11 T cell receptor beta chains below, sequenced in a study of OX40 agonist ivuxolimab in advanced cancers. Only in-frame clones appear in the TCRdb table, and some are missing; sequencing was by immunoSEQ multiplex PCR. The sample contains roughly 49,000 clones, about 88% of which appear only once. The sample in question was CD4+ or CD8+ T cells sorted from blood, obtained in a trial of the OX40 agonist ivuxolimab. The receptor set was obtained from an adult with an advanced solid tumor such as melanoma, head and neck, liver or kidney cancer.

As to this clone: The identical CDR3 is also encoded by other nucleotide sequences in the sample. V usage is TRBV5-1 and J usage is TRBJ2-5; D gene ambiguous. The V gene lost 0 bases and the J gene lost 5 bases, with 8 bases spanning the gap. From germline, CDR1 is SGHRS and CDR2 YFSETQ. There are 13 residues in the CDR3. This chain's CDR3 is CASSLGARETQYF. The DNA of the CDR3 is TGCGCCAGCAGCTTGGGGGCCCGCGAGACCCAGTACTTC. The full variable domain, with the rest looked up from reference TRBV5-1 and TRBJ2-5, is KAGVTQTPRYLIKTRGQQVTLSCSPISGHRSVSWYQQTPGQGLQFLFEYFSETQRNKGNFPGRFSGRQFSNSRSEMNVSTLELGDSALYLCASSLGARETQYFGPGTRLLVL.

Only one count was recorded for this clone. The chain has TRBV10-3 and TRBJ2-1; D not resolved. CDR3 length: 14 amino acids. In germline, CDR1 is ENHRY, CDR2 SYGVKD. V shed 9 bases and J shed 10 bases, with 22 bases lying between them. DNA of the CDR3: TGTGCCATATCCGACGCCAGCACTTCGGACGAGCAGTTCTTC. It codes for CAISDASTSDEQFF.

The V and J genes are TRBV9 and TRBJ2-5; no definite D call. The V end was cut by 1 base, the J end by 3 bases, with 10 bases between. Germline V gene lookup returns CDR1 SGDLS and CDR2 YYNGEE. CDR3 length: 14 amino acids. This chain's CDR3 is CASSVNGAKETQYF. CDR3 nucleotides: TGTGCCAGCAGCGTAAACGGAGCGAAAGAGACCCAGTACTTC.

A few counts support this clone. The rearrangement links TRBV5-4 to TRBJ2-2, with TRBD1 identical over 9 bases. The ends lost 2 bases at V and 6 bases at J; junction bases unmatched: 5. The length of the CDR3 is 15 residues. Per the germline V gene, CDR1 is SGHNT and CDR2 is YYREEE (reference sequence). Here the CDR3 reads CASSLRQGGAGELFF. CDR3 sequence (DNA): TGTGCCAGCAGCTTAAGACAGGGGGGCGCCGGGGAGCTGTTTTTT.

This clone was found a few times. J is TRBJ2-3 and V is TRBV11-1; tentatively, D is TRBD1 or TRBD2 (5 bases each). CDR1 is SGHAT, CDR2 FQDESV, per germline (reference sequence). This CDR3 comprises 14 residues. V shed 5 bases and J shed 2 bases, with 11 bases lying between them. DNA of the CDR3: TGTGCCAGCAGCCCGGGACGGGACACAGATACGCAGTATTTT. This codes for CASSPGRDTDTQYF.

This chain connects TRBV5-6 to TRBJ1-2; no definite D call. CDR1 SGHDT and CDR2 YYEEEE come from the germline V gene. This CDR3 comprises 15 residues. Trimming left V 5 bases short and J 4 bases short, with 18 bases between. CDR3 DNA: TGTGCCAGCAGATTCTATCCGGGTGGGATCTATGGCTACACCTTC. It yields the protein CASRFYPGGIYGYTF.

The chain carries TRBV6-1 and TRBJ2-7; 7 nucleotides agree with TRBD2. CDR3 length: 15 amino acids. Germline assignment: CDR1 MNHNS and CDR2 SASEGT. With 9 bases clipped from V and 6 bases from J, the junction kept 17 bases outside the gene matches. CDR3 sequence: CASLRGGSGAGEQYF. CDR3 coding DNA: TGTGCCAGTCTCCGAGGTGGAAGCGGGGCAGGCGAGCAGTACTTC.

The chain is built from TRBV7-2 and TRBJ2-1, with TRBD2 matching 10 bases. Trimming cost V 3 bases and J 10 bases; bases outside gene matches: 9. Germline V CDR1 and CDR2: SGHTA, FQGNSA. The CDR3 has 15 amino acids. CDR3 DNA sequence: TGTGCCAGCAGCTTTAGTCTAGCGGGAGCGAACGAGCAGTTCTTC. Protein product: CASSFSLAGANEQFF.

In its sample, this clone was seen once. The chain uses TRBV30 and TRBJ2-5, with 9 bases matching TRBD2. V lost 2 bases, J lost 4 bases, and 5 bases stayed unmatched. Germline values: CDR1 GTSNPN, CDR2 SVGIG (reference sequence). CDR3 length: 14 residues. The DNA for the CDR3 is TGTGCCTGGAGTATTAGCGGGAGTCCAGAGACCCAGTACTTC. The encoded protein is CAWSISGSPETQYF. The variable domain in full, completed from reference TRBV30 and TRBJ2-5, reads SQTIHQWPATLVQPVGSPLSLECTVEGTSNPNLYWYRQAAGRGLQLLFYSVGIGQISSEVPQNLSASRPQDRQFILSSKKLLLSDSGFYLCAWSISGSPETQYFGPGTRLLVL.

The chain is built from TRBV7-9 and TRBJ2-7; D possibly corresponds to TRBD2 (5 bases). The CDR3 has 12 residues. The germline gives CDR1 SEHNR, CDR2 FQNEAQ (reference sequence). Trimming stripped 4 bases from V and 7 bases from J, with 11 bases between. The CDR3 loop is CASSSPRGEQYF. DNA of the CDR3: TGTGCCAGCAGCTCCCCCCGCGGGGAGCAGTACTTC.

The J gene is TRBJ2-5, the V gene TRBV4-2; the D gene is possibly TRBD1 (5 bases). The V end was cut by 0 bases, the J end by 1 base, with 9 bases between. Germline V CDR1 and CDR2: LGHNA, YNFKEQ. The CDR3 is made up of 15 amino acids. The CDR3 loop is CASSQEVTGQETQYF. DNA of the CDR3: TGTGCCAGCAGCCAAGAAGTCACAGGCCAAGAGACCCAGTACTTC.